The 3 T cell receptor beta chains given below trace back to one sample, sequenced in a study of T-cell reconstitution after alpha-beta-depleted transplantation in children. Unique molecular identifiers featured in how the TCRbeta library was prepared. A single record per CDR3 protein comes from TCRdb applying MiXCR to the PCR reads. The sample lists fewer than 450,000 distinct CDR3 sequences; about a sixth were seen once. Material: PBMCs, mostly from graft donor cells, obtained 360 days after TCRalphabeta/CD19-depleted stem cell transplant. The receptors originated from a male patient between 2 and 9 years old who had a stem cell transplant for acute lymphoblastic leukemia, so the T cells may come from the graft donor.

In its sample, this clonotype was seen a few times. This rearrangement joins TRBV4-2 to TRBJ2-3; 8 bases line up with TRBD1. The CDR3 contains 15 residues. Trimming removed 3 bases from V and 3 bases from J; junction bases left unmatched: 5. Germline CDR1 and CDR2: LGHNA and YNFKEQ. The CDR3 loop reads CASSHRQGLTDTQYF. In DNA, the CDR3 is TGTGCCAGCAGCCACCGACAGGGGCTAACAGATACGCAGTATTTT.

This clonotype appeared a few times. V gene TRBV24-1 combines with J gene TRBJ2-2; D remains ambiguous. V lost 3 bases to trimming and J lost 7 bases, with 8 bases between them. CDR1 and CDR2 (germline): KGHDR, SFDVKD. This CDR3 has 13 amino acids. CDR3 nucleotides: TGTGCCACCAGTGATCCGGCCCTCGGGGAGCTGTTTTTT. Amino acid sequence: CATSDPALGELFF.

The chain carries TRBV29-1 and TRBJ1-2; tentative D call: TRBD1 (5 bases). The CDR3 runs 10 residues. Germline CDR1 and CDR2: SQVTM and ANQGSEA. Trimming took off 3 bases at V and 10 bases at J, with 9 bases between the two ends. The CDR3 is CSVDRDPYTF. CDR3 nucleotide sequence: TGCAGCGTTGACAGGGACCCCTACACCTTC.